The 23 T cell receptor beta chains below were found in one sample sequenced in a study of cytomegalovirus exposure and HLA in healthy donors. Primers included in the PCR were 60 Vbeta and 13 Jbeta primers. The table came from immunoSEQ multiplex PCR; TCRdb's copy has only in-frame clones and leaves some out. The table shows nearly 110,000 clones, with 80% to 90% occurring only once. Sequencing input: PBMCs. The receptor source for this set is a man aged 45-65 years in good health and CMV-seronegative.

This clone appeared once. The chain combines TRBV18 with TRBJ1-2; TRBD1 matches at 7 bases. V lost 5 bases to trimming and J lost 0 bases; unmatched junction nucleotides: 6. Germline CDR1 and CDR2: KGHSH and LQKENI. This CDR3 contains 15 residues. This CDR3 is CASSGDSAANYGYTF. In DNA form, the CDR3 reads TGTGCCAGCTCAGGGGACAGCGCTGCTAACTATGGCTACACCTTC.

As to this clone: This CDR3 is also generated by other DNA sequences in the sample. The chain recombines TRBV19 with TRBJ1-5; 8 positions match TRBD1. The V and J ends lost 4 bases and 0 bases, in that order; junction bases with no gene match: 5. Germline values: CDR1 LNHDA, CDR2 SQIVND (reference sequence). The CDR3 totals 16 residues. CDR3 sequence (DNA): TGTGCCAGTAGTACCAGGACAGGGAGTAGCAATCAGCCCCAGCATTTT. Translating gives CASSTRTGSSNQPQHF.

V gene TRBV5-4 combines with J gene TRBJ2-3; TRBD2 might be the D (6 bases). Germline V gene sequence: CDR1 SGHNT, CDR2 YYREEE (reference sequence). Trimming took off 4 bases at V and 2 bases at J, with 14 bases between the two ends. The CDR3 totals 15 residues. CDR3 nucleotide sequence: TGTGCCAGCAGCGGGCGGGGCAGGGCCACAGATACGCAGTATTTT. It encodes CASSGRGRATDTQYF.

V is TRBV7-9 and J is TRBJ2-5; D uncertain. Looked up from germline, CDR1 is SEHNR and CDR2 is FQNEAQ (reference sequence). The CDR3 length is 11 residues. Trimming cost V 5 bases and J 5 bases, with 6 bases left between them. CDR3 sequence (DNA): TGTGCCAGCAGCACGGGTGAGACCCAGTACTTC. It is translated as CASSTGETQYF.

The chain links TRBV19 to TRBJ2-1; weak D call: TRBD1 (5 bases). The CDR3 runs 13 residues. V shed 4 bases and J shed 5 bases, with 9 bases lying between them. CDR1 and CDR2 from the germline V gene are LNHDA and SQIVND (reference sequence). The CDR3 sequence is CASSSQGDNEQFF. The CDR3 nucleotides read TGTGCCAGTAGTAGCCAGGGTGACAATGAGCAGTTCTTC.

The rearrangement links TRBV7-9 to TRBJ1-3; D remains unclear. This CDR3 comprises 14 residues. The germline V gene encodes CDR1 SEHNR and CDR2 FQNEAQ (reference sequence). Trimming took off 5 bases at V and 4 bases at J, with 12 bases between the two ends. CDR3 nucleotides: TGTGCCAGCAGCGATACGGGGAGGGGAAACACCATATATTTT. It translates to CASSDTGRGNTIYF. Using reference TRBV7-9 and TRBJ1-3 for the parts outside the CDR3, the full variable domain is DTGVSQNPRHKITKRGQNVTFRCDPISEHNRLYWYRQTLGQGPEFLTYFQNEAQLEKSRLLSDRFSAERPKGSFSTLEIQRTEQGDSAMYLCASSDTGRGNTIYFGEGSWLTVV.

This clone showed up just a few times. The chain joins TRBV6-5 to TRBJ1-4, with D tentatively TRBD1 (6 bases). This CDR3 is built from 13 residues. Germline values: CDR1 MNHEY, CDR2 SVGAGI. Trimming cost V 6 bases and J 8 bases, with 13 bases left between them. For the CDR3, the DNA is TGTGCCAGCAGGGGGGACAATAGGGAAAAACTGTTTTTT. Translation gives CASRGDNREKLFF.

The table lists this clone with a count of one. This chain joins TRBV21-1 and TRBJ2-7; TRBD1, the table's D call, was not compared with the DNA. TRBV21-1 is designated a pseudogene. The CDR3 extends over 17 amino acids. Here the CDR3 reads CASSKARSGTVSYEQYV. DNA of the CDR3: TGTGCCAGCAGCAAAGCAAGGAGTGGGACAGTCTCCTACGAGCAGTACGTC.

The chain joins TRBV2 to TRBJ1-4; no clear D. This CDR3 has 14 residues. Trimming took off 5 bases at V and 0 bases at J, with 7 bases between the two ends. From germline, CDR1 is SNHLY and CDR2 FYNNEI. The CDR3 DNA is TGTGCCAGCAGTTCCAGAACAACTAATGAAAAACTGTTTTTT. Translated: CASSSRTTNEKLFF.

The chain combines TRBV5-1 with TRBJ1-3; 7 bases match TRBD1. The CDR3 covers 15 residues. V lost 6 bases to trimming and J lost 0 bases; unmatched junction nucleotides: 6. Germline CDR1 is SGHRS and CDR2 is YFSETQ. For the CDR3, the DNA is TGCGCCAGCACCCGGGAGGGGGCCTCTGGAAACACCATATATTTT. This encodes CASTREGASGNTIYF.

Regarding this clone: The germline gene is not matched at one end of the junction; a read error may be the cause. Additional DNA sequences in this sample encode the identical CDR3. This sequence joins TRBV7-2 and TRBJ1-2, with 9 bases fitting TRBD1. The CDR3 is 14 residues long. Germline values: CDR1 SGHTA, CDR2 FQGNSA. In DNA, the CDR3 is TGTGCCAGCAGCGTTGGACAGGGGCGTTATGGTTACACCTTC. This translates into CASSVGQGRYGYTF.

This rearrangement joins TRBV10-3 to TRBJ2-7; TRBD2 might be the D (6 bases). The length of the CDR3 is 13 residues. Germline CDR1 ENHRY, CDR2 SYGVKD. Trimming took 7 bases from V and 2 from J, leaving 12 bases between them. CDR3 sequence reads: CAIKGSGAYEQYV. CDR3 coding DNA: TGTGCCATCAAAGGTAGCGGAGCCTACGAGCAGTACGTC.

The DNA of the CDR3 is TGCGCCAGCCGGCCGACTAGCGGGGTCGCAGATACGCAGTATTTT. It is translated as CASRPTSGVADTQYF. The J gene is TRBJ2-3, the V gene TRBV5-1; 11 bases map to TRBD2. V was pared by 7 bases and J by 4 bases, with 8 bases of the junction left unmatched. The V gene's germline CDR1 is SGHRS and CDR2 YFSETQ. The CDR3 runs to 15 residues.

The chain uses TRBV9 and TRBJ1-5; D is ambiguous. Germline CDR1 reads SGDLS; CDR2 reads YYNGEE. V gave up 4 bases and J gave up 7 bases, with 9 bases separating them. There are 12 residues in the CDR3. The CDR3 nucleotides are TGTGCCAGCAGCCCGTTTCGGCAGCCCCAGCATTTT. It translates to CASSPFRQPQHF.

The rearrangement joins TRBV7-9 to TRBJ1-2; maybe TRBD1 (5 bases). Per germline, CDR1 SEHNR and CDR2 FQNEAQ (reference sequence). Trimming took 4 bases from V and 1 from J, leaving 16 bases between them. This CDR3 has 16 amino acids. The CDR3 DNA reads TGTGCCAGCAGCTCTAGGGGTGGATCCAATAACTATGGCTACACCTTC. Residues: CASSSRGGSNNYGYTF.

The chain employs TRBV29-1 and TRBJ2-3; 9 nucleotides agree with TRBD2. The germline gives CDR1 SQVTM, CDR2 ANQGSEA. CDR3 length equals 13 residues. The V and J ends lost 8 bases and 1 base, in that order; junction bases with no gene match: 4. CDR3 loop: CSYSSGGTDTQYF. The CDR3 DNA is TGCAGCTACTCTAGCGGGGGCACAGATACGCAGTATTTT.

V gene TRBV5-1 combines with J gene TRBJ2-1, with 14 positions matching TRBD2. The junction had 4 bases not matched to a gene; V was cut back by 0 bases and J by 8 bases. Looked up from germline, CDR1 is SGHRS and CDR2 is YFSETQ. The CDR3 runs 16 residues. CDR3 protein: CASSLGGLAGVDEQFF. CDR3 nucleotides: TGCGCCAGCAGCTTGGGGGGACTAGCGGGGGTTGATGAGCAGTTCTTC.

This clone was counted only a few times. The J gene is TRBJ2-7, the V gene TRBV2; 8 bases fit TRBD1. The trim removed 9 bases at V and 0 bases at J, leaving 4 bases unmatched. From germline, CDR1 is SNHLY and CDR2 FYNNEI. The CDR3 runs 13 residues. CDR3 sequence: CARGTGVSYEQYF. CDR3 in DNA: TGTGCCAGAGGGACAGGCGTCTCCTACGAGCAGTACTTC.

The CDR3 DNA reads TGTGCCAGCAGCGCCCTACCGTTACCCTACAATGAGCAGTTCTTC. It is translated as CASSALPLPYNEQFF. The chain recombines TRBV9 with TRBJ2-1, with D unresolved. Trimming removed 3 bases from V and 2 bases from J, with 12 bases in between. This CDR3 is 15 amino acids long. CDR1 and CDR2 (germline): SGDLS, YYNGEE.

For the CDR3, the DNA is TGTGCCAGCAGAACAAAGGTACAGGGCGCGGCTGGCTACACCTTC. Its translation: CASRTKVQGAAGYTF. This sequence joins TRBV6-5 and TRBJ1-2; D may be TRBD1 (6 bases). Germline lookup yields CDR1 MNHEY and CDR2 SVGAGI. This CDR3 has 15 amino acids. Trimming pared 6 bases from V and 7 bases from J, leaving 21 bases between.

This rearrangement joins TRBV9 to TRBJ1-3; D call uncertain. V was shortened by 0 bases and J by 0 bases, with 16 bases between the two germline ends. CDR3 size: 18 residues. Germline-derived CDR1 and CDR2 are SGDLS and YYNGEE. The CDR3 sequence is CASSVATAQASSGNTIYF. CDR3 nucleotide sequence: TGTGCCAGCAGCGTAGCTACCGCCCAGGCGAGCTCTGGAAACACCATATATTTT.

The CDR3 DNA sequence: TGTGCCAGCAGCGGCATTGGCCAGGGGGGTATTGGCGAGCAGTACTTC. Its protein is CASSGIGQGGIGEQYF. V is TRBV7-8 and J is TRBJ2-7, with D tentatively TRBD1 (7 bases). The CDR3 sequence is 16 residues long. Trimming shortened V by 5 bases and J by 6 bases, and 23 bases separated the two germline ends. Germline loops: CDR1 SGHVS, CDR2 FQNEAQ.

CDR3 DNA sequence: TGTGCCAGCAGTGCGGGTCAACCCAATGAGCAGTTCTTC. As protein: CASSAGQPNEQFF. The chain employs TRBV2 and TRBJ2-1, with no clear D. V was shortened by 4 bases and J by 6 bases, with 10 bases between the two germline ends. CDR1 and CDR2 from the germline V gene are SNHLY and FYNNEI. The CDR3 is 13 amino acids.